This T cell receptor beta chain was recorded in a study of cytomegalovirus exposure and HLA in healthy donors. A word on this clone: Its antigen is undetermined.

Whole-study results and caveats: Most CMV-associated TCR beta chains were later found to appear HLA-restricted. A later analysis showed that HLA-associated TCR beta chains had undergone more clonal expansion than equally common others. Reported performance of the classifier showed diagnosis of cytomegalovirus status with high specificity and sensitivity. Previously analyzed data showed that most TCR beta V segments were productive at a frequency of about 90% or about 30%.

Both 60 Vbeta primers and 13 Jbeta primers went into the PCR. TCRdb keeps only in-frame clones here, not all; method: immunoSEQ multiplex PCR. The repertoire holds roughly 140,000 clones, with 75% to 80% as singletons. There are 14 residues in the CDR3. The V and J ends lost 0 bases and 8 bases, in that order; junction bases with no gene match: 4. CDR1 is MGHRA, CDR2 YSYEKL, per germline. The sequenced sample consisted of PBMCs. This chain links TRBV4-1 with TRBJ1-2, with 9 nucleotides matching TRBD1. The TCR originated in a woman aged 25 to 39 in good health and CMV-seronegative. As DNA, the CDR3 is TGCGCCAGCAGCCAAGATGGGACAGGGCTAGGCTACACCTTC. Its protein is CASSQDGTGLGYTF.